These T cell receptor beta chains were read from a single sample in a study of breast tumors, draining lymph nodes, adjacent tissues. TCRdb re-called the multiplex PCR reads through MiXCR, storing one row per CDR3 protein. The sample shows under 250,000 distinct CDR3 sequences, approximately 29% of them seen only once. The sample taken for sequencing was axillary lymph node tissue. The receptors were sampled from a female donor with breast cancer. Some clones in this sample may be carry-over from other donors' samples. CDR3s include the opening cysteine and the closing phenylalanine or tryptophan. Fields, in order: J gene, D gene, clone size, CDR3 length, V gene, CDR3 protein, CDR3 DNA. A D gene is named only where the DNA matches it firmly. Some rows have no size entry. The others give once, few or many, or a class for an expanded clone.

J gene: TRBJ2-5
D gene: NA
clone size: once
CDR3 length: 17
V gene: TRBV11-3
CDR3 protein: CASSLAEEPASQETQYF
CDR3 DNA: TGTGCCAGCAGCTTGGCTGAGGAGCCAGCATCCCAAGAGACCCAGTACTTC

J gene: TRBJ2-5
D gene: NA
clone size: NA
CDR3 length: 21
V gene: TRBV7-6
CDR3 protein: CASSFYICSARDRVSQETQYF
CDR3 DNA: NA

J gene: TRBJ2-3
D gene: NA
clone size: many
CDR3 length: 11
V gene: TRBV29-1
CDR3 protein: CSAILADTQYF
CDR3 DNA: TGCAGCGCCATACTAGCAGATACGCAGTATTTT

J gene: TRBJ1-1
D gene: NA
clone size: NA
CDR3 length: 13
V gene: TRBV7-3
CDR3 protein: CASSPRGLAEAFF
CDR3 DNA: TGTGCCAGCAGCCCGAGGGGTTTAGCTGAAGCTTTCTTT

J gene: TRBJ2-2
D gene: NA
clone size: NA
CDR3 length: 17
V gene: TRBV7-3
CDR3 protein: CASSLTRLGVDTGELFF
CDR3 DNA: TGTGCCAGCAGCTTAACAAGACTAGGGGTCGACACCGGGGAGCTGTTTTTT

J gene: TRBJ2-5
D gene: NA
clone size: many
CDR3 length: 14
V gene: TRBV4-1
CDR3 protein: CASSQDEVKRTQYF
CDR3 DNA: TGCGCCAGCAGCCAAGATGAGGTAAAGAGAACCCAGTACTTC

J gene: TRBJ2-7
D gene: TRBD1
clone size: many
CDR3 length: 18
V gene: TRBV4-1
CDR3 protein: CASSLGGAAFAAPYEQYF
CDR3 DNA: TGCGCCAGCAGCCTAGGGGGCGCAGCTTTTGCGGCCCCCTACGAGCAGTACTTC

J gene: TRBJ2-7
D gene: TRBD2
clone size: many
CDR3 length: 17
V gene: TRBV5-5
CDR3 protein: CASSQRPGLAGAREQYF
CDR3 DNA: TGTGCCAGCAGCCAACGGCCGGGACTAGCGGGAGCACGTGAGCAGTACTTC

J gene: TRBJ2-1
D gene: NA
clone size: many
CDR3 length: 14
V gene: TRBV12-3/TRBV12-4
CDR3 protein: CASSLIAGYNEQFF
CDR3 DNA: TGTGCCAGCAGTTTAATAGCAGGGTACAATGAGCAGTTCTTC

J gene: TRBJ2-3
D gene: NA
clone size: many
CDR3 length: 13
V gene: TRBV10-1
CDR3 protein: CASSDTSTDTQYF
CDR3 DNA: TGCGCCAGCAGTGACACCAGCACAGATACGCAGTATTTT

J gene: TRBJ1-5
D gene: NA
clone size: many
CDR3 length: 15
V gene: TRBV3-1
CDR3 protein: CASSQGMGGNQPQHF
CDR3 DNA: TGTGCCAGCAGCCAAGGTATGGGTGGCAATCAGCCCCAGCATTTT

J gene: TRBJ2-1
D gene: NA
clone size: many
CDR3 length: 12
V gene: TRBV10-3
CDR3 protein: CAISPSGNEQFF
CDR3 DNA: TGTGCCATCAGCCCCTCCGGGAATGAGCAGTTCTTC

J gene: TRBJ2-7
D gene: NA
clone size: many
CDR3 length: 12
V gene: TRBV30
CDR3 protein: CAWSVVSDRQYF
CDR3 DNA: TGTGCCTGGAGTGTTGTAAGTGACCGACAGTACTTC

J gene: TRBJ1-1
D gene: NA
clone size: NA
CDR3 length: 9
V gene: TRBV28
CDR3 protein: CASGPLAVF
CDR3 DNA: TGTGCCAGCGGTCCGTTGGCTGTCTTT

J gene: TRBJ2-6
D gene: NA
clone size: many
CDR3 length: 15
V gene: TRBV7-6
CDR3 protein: CTSSFGGSGANVLTF
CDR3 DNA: TGTACCAGCAGCTTTGGAGGCTCTGGGGCCAACGTCCTGACTTTC

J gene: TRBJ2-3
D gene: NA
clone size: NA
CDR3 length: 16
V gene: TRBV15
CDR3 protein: CATSREVTDATDTQYF
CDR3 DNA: TGTGCCACCAGCAGAGAGGTAACAGATGCCACAGATACGCAGTATTTT

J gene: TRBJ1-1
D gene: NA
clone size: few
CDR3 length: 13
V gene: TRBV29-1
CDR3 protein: CSASARGGTEAFF
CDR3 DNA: TGCAGCGCGTCGGCCAGGGGCGGCACTGAAGCTTTCTTT

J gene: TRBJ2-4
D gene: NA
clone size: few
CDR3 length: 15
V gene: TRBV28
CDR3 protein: CATFSGSHPVNIQYF
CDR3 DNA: TGTGCCACCTTTTCCGGCAGCCACCCCGTAAACATTCAGTACTTC

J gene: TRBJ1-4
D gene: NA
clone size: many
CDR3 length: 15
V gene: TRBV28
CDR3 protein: CASSERAGTNEKLFF
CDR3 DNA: TGTGCCAGCAGTGAAAGGGCAGGGACTAATGAAAAACTGTTTTTT

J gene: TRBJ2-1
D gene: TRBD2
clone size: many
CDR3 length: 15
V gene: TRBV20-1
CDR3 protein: CSARQLAGGRDEQFF
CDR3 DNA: TGCAGTGCTAGACAACTAGCGGGAGGTCGTGATGAGCAGTTCTTC

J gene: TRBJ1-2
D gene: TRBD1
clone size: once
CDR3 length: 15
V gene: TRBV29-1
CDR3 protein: CSVRRQGAANYGYTF
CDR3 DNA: TGCAGCGTCCGACGACAGGGGGCGGCTAACTATGGCTACACCTTC

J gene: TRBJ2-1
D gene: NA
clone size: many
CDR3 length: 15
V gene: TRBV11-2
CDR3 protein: CASSLQRGSYNEQFF
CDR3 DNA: TGTGCCAGCAGCTTGCAGCGTGGCTCCTACAATGAGCAGTTCTTC